These 5 T cell receptor beta chains share one sample of origin, sequenced in a study of circulating and synovial CD4+ cells in juvenile arthritis. Method: immunoSEQ multiplex PCR; TCRdb's copy keeps in-frame clones and lacks some. The sample shows roughly 33,000 clones, more than 90% of them seen only once. Sample: CD4+ T cells from blood. Receptor source: a human donor with juvenile idiopathic arthritis.

The V and J genes are TRBV7-6 and TRBJ2-7, with no clear D. CDR1 SGHVS and CDR2 FNYEAQ come from the germline V gene. Trimming pared 5 bases from V and 3 bases from J, leaving 17 bases between. CDR3 length: 15 residues. As DNA, the CDR3 is TGTGCCAGCAGCCACACGCCCGCCCTGTTCTACGAGCAGTACTTC. Residues: CASSHTPALFYEQYF.

In its sample, this clone was seen once. The DNA of the CDR3 is TGCGCCAGCAGCCAAGGCAGAAACACAGATACGCAGTATTTT. Translated: CASSQGRNTDTQYF. The chain is built from TRBV4-3 and TRBJ2-3; D unclear. CDR1 is LGHNA and CDR2 is YSLEER in the germline V gene. Trimming took 1 base from V and 2 from J, leaving 7 bases between them. This CDR3 is built from 14 residues.

The chain has TRBV19 and TRBJ2-7; TRBD2 matches 10 bases. This CDR3 comprises 16 residues. J lost 0 bases, V lost 6 bases, and 8 bases had no gene match. Germline CDR1 LNHDA, CDR2 SQIVND (reference sequence). The CDR3, as DNA: TGTGCCAGTAGGCAAGCCGGGACTAGCGCCTCCTACGAGCAGTACTTC. Translating it yields CASRQAGTSASYEQYF.

The chain uses TRBV27 and TRBJ1-5; unclear D gene. Germline lookup yields CDR1 MNHEY and CDR2 SMNVEV (reference sequence). This CDR3 spans 11 amino acids. V was pared by 6 bases and J by 4 bases, with 4 bases between. The DNA for the CDR3 is TGTGCCAGCAGCGGGAATCAGCCCCAGCATTTT. Protein product: CASSGNQPQHF.

V is TRBV15 and J is TRBJ1-2; no reliable D call. Germline loops: CDR1 LNHNV, CDR2 YYDKDF (reference sequence). CDR3 length: 15 residues. Trimming shortened V by 0 bases and J by 8 bases, and 16 bases separated the two germline ends. The CDR3 protein is CATSRDISGGSGYTF. The DNA for the CDR3 is TGTGCCACCAGCAGAGATATATCTGGAGGGAGCGGCTACACCTTC.